The 23 T cell receptor beta chains below come from one sample, sequenced in a study of blood T cell repertoires in COVID-19. Only in-frame clones appear in the TCRdb table, and some are missing; sequencing was by immunoSEQ multiplex PCR. The data hold some 130,000 clones, with around three quarters observed a single time. The sequenced material came from peripheral blood. The receptors shown here come from a human donor in a cohort sampled during active COVID-19.

This rearrangement joins TRBV19 to TRBJ2-1; 7 bases align to TRBD2. The CDR3 consists of 16 residues. The V segment lost 8 bases and the J segment 7 bases; nucleotides outside the gene matches: 17. Germline V gene sequence: CDR1 LNHDA, CDR2 SQIVND (reference sequence). The CDR3 here is CASSKELATRMNEQFF. Here the CDR3 DNA reads TGTGCCAGTTCTAAAGAACTAGCGACCCGGATGAATGAGCAGTTCTTC.

The rearrangement joins TRBV6-1 to TRBJ2-5, with a possible D match to TRBD1 (5 bases). This CDR3 comprises 15 residues. V was shortened by 2 bases and J by 0 bases, with 10 bases between the two germline ends. Germline CDR1 and CDR2: MNHNS and SASEGT. CDR3 DNA: TGTGCCAGCAGTGAATCCCAGGGCCACCAAGAGACCCAGTACTTC. Its translation is CASSESQGHQETQYF.

This chain's CDR3 is CASSAGAGQLNTEAFF. For the CDR3, the DNA is TGTGCCAGCAGCGCGGGTGCGGGACAGCTGAACACTGAAGCTTTCTTT. V usage is TRBV5-6 and J usage is TRBJ1-1; 7 bases fit TRBD1. V shed 4 bases and J 0 bases; nucleotides not matched to a gene: 9. CDR1 and CDR2 from the germline V gene are SGHDT and YYEEEE. The CDR3 has 16 residues.

J is TRBJ2-7 and V is TRBV2, with 11 positions matching TRBD1. V lost 5 bases to trimming and J lost 5 bases; unmatched junction nucleotides: 5. Germline values: CDR1 SNHLY, CDR2 FYNNEI. There are 14 residues in the CDR3. The CDR3 is CASSSDRGRDEQYF. The CDR3 DNA follows: TGTGCCAGCAGTTCGGACAGGGGGCGGGACGAGCAGTACTTC.

For the CDR3, the DNA is TGTGCCAGCATGGGACAGCCAGACCTTAACTATGGCTACACCTTC. This codes for CASMGQPDLNYGYTF. The chain recombines TRBV2 with TRBJ1-2, with 7 bases that match TRBD1. CDR1 SNHLY and CDR2 FYNNEI come from the germline V gene. The CDR3 length is 15 residues. V was pared by 7 bases and J by 1 base, with 9 bases of the junction left unmatched.

The genes are TRBV6-2 or TRBV6-3 and TRBJ2-1; maybe TRBD1 (6 bases). This CDR3 has 17 amino acids. Trimming removed 2 bases at V and 0 bases at J, with 14 bases between. In germline, CDR1 is MNHEY, CDR2 SVGEGT. CDR3 amino acids: CASSYPQQGSSYNEQFF. The CDR3 region has the DNA TGTGCCAGCAGTTACCCACAACAGGGAAGCTCCTACAATGAGCAGTTCTTC.

The CDR3 protein is CASGDSAREQFF. DNA of the CDR3: TGTGCCAGCGGGGACAGTGCCCGCGAGCAGTTCTTC. This chain links TRBV6-5 with TRBJ2-1; 7 bases are shared with TRBD1. V gave up 8 bases and J gave up 10 bases; unmatched junction bases: 8. Germline CDR1 is MNHEY and CDR2 is SVGAGI. The CDR3 has 12 amino acids.

The chain couples TRBV2 to TRBJ2-7, with D possibly being TRBD1 (6 bases). Between the trimmed V and J ends, which lost 4 bases and 2 bases, there was a span of 12 bases. Germline assignment: CDR1 SNHLY and CDR2 FYNNEI. There are 14 residues in the CDR3. CDR3 amino acids: CASSGARGAYEQYF. The CDR3 nucleotides are TGTGCCAGCAGTGGCGCCAGGGGAGCCTACGAGCAGTACTTC.

The rearrangement joins TRBV5-1 to TRBJ1-2; 7 positions agree with TRBD1. This CDR3 region has 14 residues. Germline-derived CDR1 and CDR2 are SGHRS and YFSETQ. J gave up 6 bases and V 0 bases, and 5 bases lay outside the gene matches. CDR3 residues: CASSLAVGGNGYTF. DNA for the CDR3: TGCGCCAGCAGCTTGGCGGTAGGGGGCAATGGCTACACCTTC. The variable domain in full, with the rest retrieved from reference TRBV5-1 and TRBJ1-2, is KAGVTQTPRYLIKTRGQQVTLSCSPISGHRSVSWYQQTPGQGLQFLFEYFSETQRNKGNFPGRFSGRQFSNSRSEMNVSTLELGDSALYLCASSLAVGGNGYTFGSGTRLTVV.

CDR3: CASSLDRGMSTDTQYF. CDR3 DNA sequence: TGCGCCAGCAGCTTGGACCGGGGTATGAGCACAGATACGCAGTATTTT. The chain is built from TRBV5-1 and TRBJ2-3; D may be TRBD2 (5 bases). The germline V gene encodes CDR1 SGHRS and CDR2 YFSETQ. The CDR3 is 16 amino acids. Trimming pared 0 bases from V and 0 bases from J, leaving 11 bases between.

The chain carries TRBV6-1 and TRBJ1-2; no firm D call. The V and J ends lost 1 base and 4 bases respectively, with 16 bases between them. The CDR3 runs 16 residues. The germline V gene has CDR1 MNHNS and CDR2 SASEGT. CDR3 in amino acids: CASSEVVSQAVYGYTF. CDR3 sequence (DNA): TGTGCCAGCAGTGAAGTGGTTAGTCAGGCCGTCTATGGCTACACCTTC.

The chain recombines TRBV4-1 with TRBJ1-1, with a weak D call TRBD1 (6 bases). The CDR3 loop spans 14 amino acids. Germline loops: CDR1 MGHRA, CDR2 YSYEKL. Deletions cut 4 bases from V and 3 bases from J, with 12 bases between. The CDR3: CASSPTGLDTEAFF. CDR3 coding DNA: TGCGCCAGCAGCCCTACAGGGTTGGACACTGAAGCTTTCTTT.

The chain couples TRBV7-9 to TRBJ1-5, with D possibly TRBD1 on 6 matching bases. This CDR3 comprises 17 residues. Trimming took off 0 bases at V and 0 bases at J, with 12 bases between the two ends. The germline CDR1 and CDR2 sequences are SEHNR and FQNEAQ (reference sequence). CDR3 amino acids: CASSLAGGLGSNQPQHF. In DNA, the CDR3 is TGTGCCAGCAGCTTAGCGGGGGGGCTGGGTAGCAATCAGCCCCAGCATTTT.

The rearrangement links TRBV18 to TRBJ1-2; 7 nucleotides agree with TRBD1. The CDR3 sequence is 13 residues long. Germline values: CDR1 KGHSH, CDR2 LQKENI. The ends lost 3 bases at V and 6 bases at J; junction bases unmatched: 4. The CDR3, as DNA: TGTGCCAGCTCACCCGGGACAGCCCATGGCTACACCTTC. Protein: CASSPGTAHGYTF.

This clone was counted ten times or more. V is TRBV7-9 and J is TRBJ1-5; possible D gene TRBD1, 5 bases. Trimming cost V 0 bases and J 2 bases, with 11 bases left between them. The CDR3 length is 16 residues. Germline V gives CDR1 SEHNR, CDR2 FQNEAQ (reference sequence). The CDR3 nucleotides read TGTGCCAGCAGCTTAGCGGGCTGGGGCGGCAATCAGCCCCAGCATTTT. It codes for CASSLAGWGGNQPQHF.

J is TRBJ2-1 and V is TRBV7-6; 12 nucleotides match TRBD2. V lost 5 bases and J lost 5; bases outside the gene matches: 7. This CDR3 is 16 amino acids long. Germline assignment: CDR1 SGHVS and CDR2 FNYEAQ. CDR3 in amino acids: CASSLLAGGLDNEQFF. CDR3 nucleotide sequence: TGTGCCAGCAGCCTGCTAGCGGGGGGGCTGGACAATGAGCAGTTCTTC.

The chain has TRBV6-6 and TRBJ2-3; tentatively, D is TRBD1 (5 bases). V was cut by 2 bases and J by 6 bases, with 15 bases left in between. CDR1 and CDR2 from the germline V gene are MNHNY and SVGAGI (reference sequence). The CDR3 runs to 15 residues. The DNA of the CDR3 is TGTGCCAGCAGTTACGGGGCAGGGATGGCGGATACGCAGTATTTT. Translating gives CASSYGAGMADTQYF.

This chain connects TRBV15 to TRBJ2-2; 9 nucleotides agree with TRBD2. Germline trimming cut 0 bases from V and 5 bases from J; bases unmatched to any gene: 10. Looked up from germline, CDR1 is LNHNV and CDR2 is YYDKDF (reference sequence). This CDR3 is 18 amino acids long. DNA of the CDR3: TGTGCCACCAGCAGAGACTCCCTGCAGCGGGGGGATACCGGGGAGCTGTTTTTT. Encoded protein: CATSRDSLQRGDTGELFF.

This rearrangement joins TRBV29-1 to TRBJ1-5, with 9 bases matching TRBD1. Germline values: CDR1 SQVTM, CDR2 ANQGSEA. The CDR3 totals 14 residues. V lost 4 bases, J lost 1 base, and 2 bases stayed unmatched. The CDR3 DNA sequence: TGCAGCGTTGGAGGGACAGGGAGCAATCAGCCCCAGCATTTT. It codes for CSVGGTGSNQPQHF.

This clone has ten or more counts. The genes are TRBV11-2 and TRBJ1-3; D uncertain. The CDR3 is made up of 16 amino acids. Germline V gene lookup returns CDR1 SGHAT and CDR2 FQNNGV. Trimming removed 5 bases from V and 4 bases from J, with 18 bases in between. The CDR3 reads CASSPSLNVMGNTIYF. CDR3 bases: TGTGCCAGCAGCCCGAGTTTAAATGTTATGGGAAACACCATATATTTT.

The chain links TRBV28 to TRBJ2-5; 7 positions match TRBD2. This CDR3 has 15 residues. Germline assignment: CDR1 MDHEN and CDR2 SYDVKM. Trimming cost V 3 bases and J 2 bases; bases outside gene matches: 6. CDR3 region: CASSFGDYNQETQYF. The CDR3 DNA is TGTGCCAGCAGTTTTGGGGACTACAATCAAGAGACCCAGTACTTC.

The gene calls are TRBV7-7 and TRBJ1-5; a possible D gene is TRBD1 (5 bases). Germline-derived CDR1 and CDR2 are SSHAT and FNYEAQ (reference sequence). Trimming stripped 0 bases from V and 2 bases from J, with 11 bases between. This CDR3 has 16 residues. The CDR3 nucleotides are TGTGCCAGCAGCTTAGCTCGGGCGGGGGGCAATCAGCCCCAGCATTTT. Residues: CASSLARAGGNQPQHF.

This clone was picked up one time. The chain combines TRBV6-6 with TRBJ2-3; TRBD1 matches at 10 bases. J lost 4 bases, V lost 7 bases, and 5 bases had no gene match. The CDR3 totals 14 residues. CDR1 and CDR2 (germline): MNHNY, SVGAGI (reference sequence). This CDR3 is CASTPTGGADTQYF. In DNA form, the CDR3 reads TGTGCCAGCACCCCGACAGGGGGCGCAGATACGCAGTATTTT.